These 28 T cell receptor beta chains were sequenced from one sample in a study of identical twins (TCRdb year 2016). To prepare the library, 5' RACE was applied. TCRdb shows the sequencer as Illumina HiSeq 2000. TCRdb trimmed public reads at Q25 via fastp, called clones via MiXCR and kept in-frame beta chains. Rows merge per CDR3 protein into single entries with the most common DNA and genes. The sample includes around 960,000 distinct CDR3 sequences, with roughly an eighth observed a single time. The ten largest clones capture around 1.6% of the sample. These same records also appear under a second study, on yellow fever vaccine responses in identical twins.

Sequenced: PBMCs. The receptors were sampled from a woman between 18 and 29 years old in good health.

This clonotype showed up just a few times. The rearrangement links TRBV15 to TRBJ2-7; D might be TRBD1 (5 bases). V was shortened by 1 base and J by 5 bases, with 21 bases between the two germline ends. Germline V gives CDR1 LNHNV, CDR2 YYDKDF (reference sequence). CDR3 length equals 17 residues. This chain's CDR3 is CATSRGWGRQTHDEQYF. The CDR3 nucleotides are TGTGCCACCAGCAGAGGATGGGGCAGACAAACACACGACGAGCAGTACTTC.

The CDR3 DNA is TGTGCCAGCAGGAGGACTAGCGCCTACAATGAGCAGTTCTTC. This codes for CASRRTSAYNEQFF. This chain joins TRBV12-3 or TRBV12-4 and TRBJ2-1; 9 bases match TRBD2. The CDR3 spans 14 residues. J lost 2 bases, V lost 6 bases, and 2 bases had no gene match.

About this clonotype itself: The junction shows a germline mismatch at one end, possibly a read error. The chain combines TRBV7-9 with TRBJ2-5; 10 nucleotides agree with TRBD2. Germline-derived CDR1 and CDR2 are SEHNR and FQNEAQ (reference sequence). The length of the CDR3 is 15 residues. CDR3 amino acids: CASSLAAGGQEAQYF. CDR3 nucleotide sequence: TGTGCCAGCAGCTTAGCAGCGGGGGGGCAAGAGGCCCAGTACTTC. Drawing the rest from reference TRBV7-9 and TRBJ2-5, the complete variable domain is DTGVSQNPRHKITKRGQNVTFRCDPISEHNRLYWYRQTLGQGPEFLTYFQNEAQLEKSRLLSDRFSAERPKGSFSTLEIQRTEQGDSAMYLCASSLAAGGQEAQYFGPGTRLLVL.

In its sample, this clonotype was seen many times. J is TRBJ2-5 and V is TRBV12-3 or TRBV12-4; D is ambiguous. V was clipped by 1 base and J by 5 bases, with 11 bases between them. The CDR3 sequence is 14 residues long. This chain's CDR3 is CASSLGRLGETQYF. The DNA for the CDR3 is TGTGCCAGCAGTTTAGGCCGTCTCGGGGAGACCCAGTACTTC.

In this sample, this clonotype turned up a few times. This chain connects TRBV6-2 or TRBV6-3 to TRBJ2-3; 12 bases are shared with TRBD2. The CDR3 has 20 residues. The germline V gene has CDR1 MNHEY and CDR2 SVGEGT. After removal of 5 bases from V and 0 bases from J, the junction contained 15 bases not matched to a gene. For the CDR3, the DNA is TGTGCCAGCAGTAACGGACTAGCGGGAATCGGGTCGGATAGCACAGATACGCAGTATTTT. Translation gives CASSNGLAGIGSDSTDTQYF.

The sample holds a few counts of this clonotype. This rearrangement joins TRBV3-1 to TRBJ2-5, with D unresolved. With 5 bases removed from V and 3 bases from J, the gap between germline ends came to 34 bases. This CDR3 has 21 amino acids. Germline CDR1 is LGHDT and CDR2 is YNNKEL (reference sequence). CDR3 DNA sequence: TGTGCCAGCAGCGATGAAAGTAAGGGCTTCATTGTATGGCTCATGAAAGAGACCCAGTACTTC. Translation gives CASSDESKGFIVWLMKETQYF.

The V gene is TRBV12-3 or TRBV12-4, the J gene TRBJ1-1, with TRBD1 identical over 8 bases. After removal of 7 bases from V and 1 base from J, the junction contained 5 bases not matched to a gene. This CDR3 region has 14 residues. The CDR3 protein is CASTRDRQNTEAFF. CDR3 in DNA: TGTGCCAGCACCCGGGACAGGCAGAACACTGAAGCTTTCTTT.

The V gene is TRBV7-8, the J gene TRBJ2-2, with 9 bases that match TRBD2. The germline gives CDR1 SGHVS, CDR2 FQNEAQ. J gave up 6 bases and V 2 bases, and 4 bases lay outside the gene matches. This CDR3 has 15 amino acids. CDR3 nucleotides: TGTGCCAGCAGCTTACCGCTAGCGGGATCCGGGGAGCTGTTTTTT. It yields the protein CASSLPLAGSGELFF.

The J gene is TRBJ2-1, the V gene TRBV2; D is uncertain. Trimming shortened V by 8 bases and J by 1 base, and 9 bases separated the two germline ends. The CDR3 runs to 13 residues. Germline loops: CDR1 SNHLY, CDR2 FYNNEI. In DNA, the CDR3 is TGTGCCAGCTTTGGAGAATCCTACAATGAGCAGTTCTTC. Amino acids: CASFGESYNEQFF.

Only a few counts were recorded for this clonotype. The chain combines TRBV6-5 with TRBJ2-7; 10 bases line up with TRBD2. Unmatched junction bases numbered 5, after V lost 0 bases and J lost 3 bases. Germline V CDR1 and CDR2: MNHEY, SVGAGI. The CDR3 spans 16 residues. CDR3 loop: CASSYSNLAGVYEQYF. The CDR3 nucleotides are TGTGCCAGCAGTTACTCGAATCTAGCGGGAGTCTACGAGCAGTACTTC.

This clonotype has ten or more counts. The chain uses TRBV11-1 and TRBJ2-6, with D perhaps matching TRBD1 (5 bases). This CDR3 is built from 18 residues. The V and J ends lost 4 bases and 2 bases respectively, with 18 bases between them. Germline-derived CDR1 and CDR2 are SGHAT and FQDESV (reference sequence). The CDR3 spells CASSSAWGILTGANVLTF. The CDR3 nucleotides are TGTGCCAGCAGCTCTGCATGGGGCATCCTTACTGGGGCCAACGTCCTGACTTTC.

V and J are TRBV20-1 and TRBJ2-7; weak D call: TRBD1 (6 bases). The germline CDR1 and CDR2 sequences are DFQATT and SNEGSKA (reference sequence). The CDR3 length is 14 residues. The germline V and J ends were trimmed by 3 bases and 1 base, with 13 bases remaining between them. CDR3 DNA: TGCAGTGCTAGGGGGGACATCAGGTCCTACGAGCAGTACTTC. This gives the protein CSARGDIRSYEQYF.

This clonotype has more than one count but fewer than ten. The CDR3 protein is CASSSPRQVPYNEQFF. The CDR3, as DNA: TGTGCCAGCAGCTCCCCTAGACAGGTCCCCTACAATGAGCAGTTCTTC. V is TRBV7-8 and J is TRBJ2-1; maybe TRBD1 (6 bases). The germline V and J ends were trimmed by 4 bases and 2 bases, with 15 bases remaining between them. The CDR3 consists of 16 residues. Germline V gene data show CDR1 as SGHVS and CDR2 as FQNEAQ. Combining the CDR3 with reference TRBV7-8 and TRBJ2-1 gives the whole variable domain GAGVSQSPRYKVAKRGQDVALRCDPISGHVSLFWYQQALGQGPEFLTYFQNEAQLDKSGLPSDRFFAERPEGSVSTLKIQRTQQEDSAVYLCASSSPRQVPYNEQFFGPGTRLTVL.

This clonotype was detected only a few times. V gene TRBV2 combines with J gene TRBJ1-5; the D is unclear. Trimming left V 4 bases short and J 2 bases short, with 6 bases between. The CDR3 sequence is 13 residues long. From germline, CDR1 is SNHLY and CDR2 FYNNEI. CDR3 sequence: CASSAEGNQPQHF. DNA for the CDR3: TGTGCCAGCAGTGCAGAGGGCAATCAGCCCCAGCATTTT.

This clonotype was counted between two and nine times. J is TRBJ2-4 and V is TRBV2, with D unresolved. Per germline, CDR1 SNHLY and CDR2 FYNNEI. The V end lost 6 bases, the J end lost 0 bases, and 9 bases lay between the germline ends. CDR3 length equals 14 residues. CDR3 sequence: CASRAPRAKNIQYF. CDR3 in DNA: TGTGCCAGCAGGGCCCCTAGAGCCAAAAACATTCAGTACTTC. Supplemented by reference TRBV2 and TRBJ2-4, the full variable domain reads EPEVTQTPSHQVTQMGQEVILRCVPISNHLYFYWYRQILGQKVEFLVSFYNNEISEKSEIFDDQFSVERPDGSNFTLKIRSTKLEDSAMYFCASRAPRAKNIQYFGAGTRLSVL.

This chain uses TRBV7-3 with TRBJ2-6, with D tentatively TRBD1 (7 bases). CDR1 is SGHTA and CDR2 is FQGTGA in the germline V gene. The CDR3 is 15 residues long. V was trimmed by 4 bases and J by 4 bases, leaving 11 bases between them. CDR3 nucleotide sequence: TGTGCCAGCAGCTCCGGAGGGGGCGGGGCCAACGTCCTGACTTTC. This gives the protein CASSSGGGGANVLTF.

The chain links TRBV7-6 to TRBJ2-3, with a weak D call TRBD1 (5 bases). With 4 bases removed from V and 4 bases from J, the gap between germline ends came to 12 bases. Germline assignment: CDR1 SGHVS and CDR2 FNYEAQ. The CDR3 length is 14 residues. In DNA form, the CDR3 reads TGTGCCAGCAGCTCCAACAGACAGTCAGATACGCAGTATTTT. Protein product: CASSSNRQSDTQYF.

V and J are TRBV7-6 and TRBJ2-1, with 11 nucleotides matching TRBD1. The CDR3 is 18 residues long. The germline gives CDR1 SGHVS, CDR2 FNYEAQ. Unmatched junction bases numbered 18, after V lost 8 bases and J lost 6 bases. The CDR3 reads CASDRVLPPGTGGNEQFF. In nucleotides, the CDR3 is TGTGCCAGCGACCGGGTGTTACCCCCCGGGACAGGGGGCAATGAGCAGTTCTTC.

This clonotype was seen ten or more times. The chain employs TRBV20-1 and TRBJ1-2; D is uncertain. Germline CDR1 DFQATT, CDR2 SNEGSKA (reference sequence). Trimming left V 0 bases short and J 1 base short, with 3 bases between. The CDR3 has 12 amino acids. The CDR3 is CSARDFNYGYTF. DNA for the CDR3: TGCAGTGCTAGAGATTTTAACTATGGCTACACCTTC.

The chain employs TRBV5-6 and TRBJ2-7; no clear D gene. V was trimmed by 2 bases and J by 3 bases, leaving 6 bases between them. Germline lookup yields CDR1 SGHDT and CDR2 YYEEEE. The CDR3 is 12 amino acids. The CDR3 DNA is TGTGCCAGCAGCTTACAGAACTACGAGCAGTACTTC. This codes for CASSLQNYEQYF.

This clonotype was counted only a few times. V usage is TRBV6-1 and J usage is TRBJ2-5; a weak D match, TRBD2 (5 bases). The CDR3 is 13 amino acids. CDR1 MNHNS and CDR2 SASEGT come from the germline V gene. V was pared by 10 bases and J by 1 base, with 13 bases between. The CDR3 DNA is TGTGCCACCGGACGGGGAATCCAAGAGACCCAGTACTTC. This gives the protein CATGRGIQETQYF.

In its sample, this clonotype was seen a few times. The chain combines TRBV12-3 or TRBV12-4 with TRBJ2-7; TRBD1 is a possible D gene (6 bases). Between the trimmed V and J ends, which lost 4 bases and 1 base, there was a span of 11 bases. This CDR3 spans 14 amino acids. CDR3 amino acids: CASSWAGESYEQYF. Written as DNA, the CDR3 is TGTGCCAGCAGTTGGGCAGGGGAGTCCTACGAGCAGTACTTC.

This clonotype was detected many times. At one of its ends the junction is not consistent with the germline gene, which may arise from a read error. The chain uses TRBV5-1 and TRBJ2-2; D may be TRBD2 (5 bases). The CDR3 is 12 residues long. The germline V gene has CDR1 SGHRS and CDR2 YFSETQ. DNA of the CDR3: TGTGCCAGCAGCTTAGCGTCCGGGGAGCTGTTTTTT. As protein: CASSLASGELFF.

This clonotype was recorded a few times. For the CDR3, the DNA is TGTGCCAGCAGTTTAAGCCCCGGGAGCCGCCGAGAGACCCAGTACTTC. Amino acids: CASSLSPGSRRETQYF. The V and J genes are TRBV27 and TRBJ2-5, with D possibly being TRBD2 (6 bases). Between the trimmed V and J ends, which lost 2 bases and 4 bases, there was a span of 17 bases. Germline-derived CDR1 and CDR2 are MNHEY and SMNVEV (reference sequence). The length of the CDR3 is 16 residues.

Concerning this clonotype: A read error may produce the germline difference seen at one junction end. The V call is TRBV20-1, the J call TRBJ1-6; 9 bases are shared with TRBD1. Germline V gives CDR1 DFQATT, CDR2 SNEGSKA (reference sequence). The CDR3 has 13 residues. This CDR3 is CIARGQGQSPLHF. CDR3 nucleotides: TGCATTGCTAGGGGACAGGGTCAATCACCCCTCCACTTT.

The chain combines TRBV19 with TRBJ1-5; TRBD1 matches 12 bases. V dropped 11 bases and J dropped 0; count of bases not matched to a gene: 8. There are 16 residues in the CDR3. Germline V gives CDR1 LNHDA, CDR2 SQIVND (reference sequence). The CDR3 DNA sequence: TGTGCCTCAGGGGACAGGGGGCTCAATAGCAATCAGCCCCAGCATTTT. It codes for CASGDRGLNSNQPQHF.

This chain connects TRBV13 to TRBJ2-7; D unresolved. Deletions cut 1 base from V and 5 bases from J, with 9 bases between. CDR3 length: 13 residues. CDR1 and CDR2 from the germline V gene are PRHDT and FYEKMQ (reference sequence). Here the CDR3 reads CASSLVPADEQYF. Written as DNA, the CDR3 is TGTGCCAGCAGCTTAGTACCCGCCGACGAGCAGTACTTC. Combining the CDR3 with reference TRBV13 and TRBJ2-7 gives the whole variable domain AAGVIQSPRHLIKEKRETATLKCYPIPRHDTVYWYQQGPGQDPQFLISFYEKMQSDKGSIPDRFSAQQFSDYHSELNMSSLELGDSALYFCASSLVPADEQYFGPGTRLTVT.

This clonotype has only a few counts. The chain couples TRBV12-3 or TRBV12-4 to TRBJ2-1; TRBD1 agrees at 8 bases. The CDR3 has 14 amino acids. J was trimmed by 7 bases and V by 8 bases; bases with no gene match: 10. The CDR3: CASRTGGGMNEQFF. The CDR3, as DNA: TGTGCCAGCCGAACAGGGGGAGGTATGAATGAGCAGTTCTTC.